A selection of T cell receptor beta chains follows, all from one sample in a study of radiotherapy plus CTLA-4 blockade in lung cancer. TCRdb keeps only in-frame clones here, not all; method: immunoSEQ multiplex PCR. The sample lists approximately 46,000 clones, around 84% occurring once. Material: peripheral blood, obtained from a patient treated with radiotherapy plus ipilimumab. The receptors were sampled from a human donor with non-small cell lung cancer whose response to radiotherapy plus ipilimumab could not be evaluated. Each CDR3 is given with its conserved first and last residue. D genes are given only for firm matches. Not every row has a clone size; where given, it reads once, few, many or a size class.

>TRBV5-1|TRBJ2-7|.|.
CASSLRGADEQYF
TGCGCCAGCAGCTTGCGGGGGGCCGACGAGCAGTACTTC
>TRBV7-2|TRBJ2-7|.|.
CASSPWRSSYEQYF
TGTGCCAGCAGCCCCTGGCGGAGCTCCTACGAGCAGTACTTC
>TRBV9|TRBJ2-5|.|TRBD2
CASSSSGRAYETQYF
TGTGCCAGCAGCTCTAGCGGGAGGGCGTACGAGACCCAGTACTTC
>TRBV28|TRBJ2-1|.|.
CASSSAASYNEQFF
TGTGCCAGCAGTTCTGCGGCCTCCTACAATGAGCAGTTCTTC
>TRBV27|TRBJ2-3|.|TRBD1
CASSPPRTGFSPQYF
TGTGCCAGCAGTCCACCCCGGACAGGGTTTTCTCCGCAGTATTTT
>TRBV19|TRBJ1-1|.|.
CASSIDGWAAWAFF
TGTGCCAGTAGTATAGACGGATGGGCAGCTTGGGCTTTCTTT
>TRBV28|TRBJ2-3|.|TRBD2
CASTYASSGRAVGDTQYF
TGTGCCAGCACTTATGCCAGTAGCGGGAGGGCCGTAGGAGATACGCAGTATTTT
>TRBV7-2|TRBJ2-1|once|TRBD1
CASSLDGQVYNEQFF
TGTGCCAGCAGCTTAGACGGACAGGTATACAATGAGCAGTTCTTC
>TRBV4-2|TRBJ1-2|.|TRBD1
CASSRAVGQGSGYGYTF
TGTGCCAGCAGCCGAGCGGTGGGACAGGGGTCCGGCTATGGCTACACCTTC
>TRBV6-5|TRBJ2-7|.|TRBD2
CASSSLGLADYEQYF
TGTGCCAGCAGTTCCCTGGGACTAGCGGACTACGAGCAGTACTTC
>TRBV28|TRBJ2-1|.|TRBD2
CASSSAGLAARSSYNEQFF
TGTGCCAGCAGTTCGGCGGGACTAGCGGCAAGGAGCTCCTACAATGAGCAGTTCTTC
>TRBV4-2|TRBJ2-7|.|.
CASSQVSPSYEQYF
TGTGCCAGCAGCCAAGTGTCTCCTTCCTACGAGCAGTACTTC
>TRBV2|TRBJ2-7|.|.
CASSEVGGTYEQYF
TGTGCCAGCAGTGAAGTGGGAGGAACCTACGAGCAGTACTTC
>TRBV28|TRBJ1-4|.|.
CASSTYGGGNEKLFF
TGTGCCAGCAGCACTTACGGGGGGGGGAATGAAAAACTGTTTTTT
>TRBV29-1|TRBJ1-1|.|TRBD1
CSAGTGNTEAFF
TGCAGCGCCGGGACAGGGAACACTGAAGCTTTCTTT
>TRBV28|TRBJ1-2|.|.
CASSKKAHRNYGYTF
TGTGCCAGCAGCAAAAAGGCTCACAGAAACTATGGCTACACCTTC